The clone carrying this T cell receptor (beta chain) was counted many times. Its antigen is unidentified. Trimming left V 6 bases short and J 1 base short, with 9 bases between. CDR3 length equals 13 residues. Germline V gives CDR1 LGHDT, CDR2 YNNKEL (reference sequence). The data were obtained in a study of T cells in Graves' hyperthyroidism and ophthalmopathy. Overall study findings and caveats: Blood shared most expanded thyroid clonotypes above 0.001. Ophthalmopathy was predicted by the model a median of approximately six months ahead of onset.

Amplification of TCR beta CDR3 regions was performed using RNA transcripts as template. HTBI primers were employed in a first-round RT-PCR of the TCR CDR3. TCRdb re-analysed the multiplex PCR reads in MiXCR, keeping a single row per CDR3 protein. The table lists about 200,000 distinct CDR3 sequences, about a sixth of them singletons. Absence of ophthalmopathy progression within 18 months defined stable Graves' hyperthyroidism. From approximately 9.3 ml of fresh peripheral blood, PBMCs were isolated. Specimen: blood. V gene TRBV3-1 combines with J gene TRBJ1-1, with a tentative D call TRBD1 (5 bases). The receptor was isolated from a woman in her 50s with Graves' hyperthyroidism. CDR3 region: CASSRQTNTEAFF. CDR3 nucleotides: TGTGCCAGCAGTCGACAGACGAACACTGAAGCTTTCTTT. Variable domain in full (rest from reference TRBV3-1 and TRBJ1-1): DTAVSQTPKYLVTQMGNDKSIKCEQNLGHDTMYWYKQDSKKFLKIMFSYNNKELIINETVPNRFSPKSPDKAHLNLHINSLELGDSAVYFCASSRQTNTEAFFGQGTRLTVV.